Listed below are T cell receptor beta chains from one sample, sequenced in a study of CD8+CD57+ T cells in acquired aplastic anemia. Each CDR3 protein is one row after TCRdb ran MiXCR on the reads. The sample carries 180,000 or so distinct CDR3 sequences, roughly 65% recorded once. The sample consisted of sorted CD4+, CD8+, or CD8+CD57+ T cells (not recorded which) from PBMCs. These receptors all stem from a human donor with aplastic anemia. CDR3s include the opening cysteine and the closing phenylalanine or tryptophan. D genes are given only for firm matches. A row's size may be missing; if present it is once, few, many or a size class.

size	V	J	length	D	CDR3	DNA
-	TRBV7-9	TRBJ2-5	15	TRBD1	CASSLGQGARETQYF	TGTGCCAGCAGCTTAGGGCAGGGGGCTCGAGAGACCCAGTACTTC
few	TRBV7-6	TRBJ1-2	13	-	CASSLVRAGGYTF	TGTGCCAGCAGCTTAGTTAGGGCTGGTGGCTACACCTTC
-	TRBV24-1	TRBJ2-2	13	TRBD1	CATSDRGPGERFF	TGTGCCACCAGCGACAGGGGACCCGGGGAGCGGTTTTTT
-	TRBV11-2	TRBJ2-5	11	-	CASSHGETQYF	TGTGCCAGCAGCCACGGGGAGACCCAGTACTTC
few	TRBV4-1	TRBJ1-2	15	-	CASSQGGGTNYGYTF	TGCGCCAGCAGCCAAGGGGGGGGGACCAACTATGGCTACACCTTC
-	TRBV19	TRBJ2-7	15	TRBD1	CASRRSRQGTDEQYF	TGTGCCAGTCGGAGGAGTAGACAGGGTACCGACGAGCAGTACTTC
once	TRBV9	TRBJ1-5	13	TRBD1	CASSADRDQPQHF	TGTGCCAGCAGCGCAGACAGGGATCAGCCCCAGCATTTT
once	TRBV10-3	TRBJ2-7	12	-	CAIRNRAGEQYF	TGTGCCATCAGGAACAGGGCGGGCGAGCAGTACTTC
many	TRBV7-9	TRBJ2-5	16	-	CASSLFPGGGQETQYF	TGTGCCAGCAGCTTGTTTCCCGGGGGTGGGCAAGAGACCCAGTACTTC
-	TRBV11-3	TRBJ2-1	15	TRBD2	CASSKSGGDYNEQFF	TGTGCCAGCAGCAAGAGCGGGGGGGATTACAATGAGCAGTTCTTC
-	TRBV7-8	TRBJ2-1	13	-	CASSLVQRGEQFF	TGTGCCAGCAGCTTAGTACAAAGGGGTGAGCAGTTCTTC
few	TRBV7-3	TRBJ2-3	15	TRBD1	CASSSRQGMADTQYF	TGTGCCAGCAGCTCCCGACAGGGAATGGCAGATACGCAGTATTTT
-	TRBV4-3	TRBJ1-6	13	TRBD1	CASSRTGESPLHF	TGCGCCAGCAGTCGAACAGGGGAGTCACCCCTCCACTTT
many	TRBV4-2	TRBJ2-7	15	TRBD2	CASSQDKAGGYEQYF	TGTGCCAGCAGCCAAGATAAAGCGGGGGGCTACGAGCAGTACTTC
many	TRBV5-6	TRBJ2-1	17	TRBD2	CASSSLAGGSLYNEQFF	TGTGCCAGCAGCTCCCTAGCGGGGGGCTCACTCTACAATGAGCAGTTCTTC
-	TRBV24-1	TRBJ2-1	14	-	CATSRDGLYNEQFF	TGTGCCACCAGCCGGGACGGACTTTACAATGAGCAGTTCTTC
-	TRBV10-1	TRBJ2-5	15	-	CASSDGTNDQETQYF	TGCGCCAGCAGTGATGGAACAAATGATCAAGAGACCCAGTACTTC